Presented here are 21 T cell receptor beta chains from one specimen sequenced in a study of cytomegalovirus exposure and HLA in healthy donors. The PCR made use of 60 Vbeta and 13 Jbeta primers. Produced via immunoSEQ multiplex PCR; TCRdb's table is partial and in-frame only. Altogether approximately 110,000 clones are present, around 74% being singletons, with the ten largest covering around 1.3%. What was sequenced was PBMCs. The receptors originated from a man in his forties in good health and CMV-seronegative.

The chain links TRBV7-9 to TRBJ1-3, with D possibly TRBD1 on 5 matching bases. This CDR3 is built from 14 residues. The germline CDR1 and CDR2 sequences are SEHNR and FQNEAQ (reference sequence). Trimming removed 5 bases from V and 2 bases from J, with 10 bases in between. The CDR3 DNA reads TGTGCCAGCAGCGAACAGGAAGCTGGAAACACCATATATTTT. This codes for CASSEQEAGNTIYF.

The V call is TRBV30, the J call TRBJ2-3; 10 nucleotides align to TRBD2. Germline trimming cut 0 bases from V and 5 bases from J; bases unmatched to any gene: 5. Germline V gene sequence: CDR1 GTSNPN, CDR2 SVGIG (reference sequence). The CDR3 totals 15 residues. The CDR3 nucleotides read TGTGCCTGGAGTGTTACTAGCGGGACAGGAGATACGCAGTATTTT. This codes for CAWSVTSGTGDTQYF.

The J gene is TRBJ2-7, the V gene TRBV27; TRBD2 is a possible D gene (6 bases). The CDR3 runs 15 residues. The ends were cut back, 6 bases at V and 0 bases at J, with 15 bases in the middle. Looked up from germline, CDR1 is MNHEY and CDR2 is SMNVEV (reference sequence). The DNA for the CDR3 is TGTGCCAGCAGCGGGGGTGGCCCTGCCTCCTACGAGCAGTACTTC. This gives the protein CASSGGGPASYEQYF.

The chain couples TRBV18 to TRBJ2-7; the match to TRBD1 covers 8 bases. The CDR3 runs to 15 residues. The junction had 5 bases not matched to a gene; V was cut back by 2 bases and J by 2 bases. The germline V gene has CDR1 KGHSH and CDR2 LQKENI. The CDR3 sequence: CASSPTQGGTYEQYF. CDR3 bases: TGTGCCAGCTCACCAACACAGGGGGGTACCTACGAGCAGTACTTC. Based on the CDR3 plus reference TRBV18 and TRBJ2-7, the full variable domain is NAGVMQNPRHLVRRRGQEARLRCSPMKGHSHVYWYRQLPEEGLKFMVYLQKENIIDESGMPKERFSAEFPKEGPSILRIQQVVRGDSAAYFCASSPTQGGTYEQYFGPGTRLTVT.

This chain connects TRBV30 to TRBJ2-1; D is undetermined. CDR1 and CDR2 (germline): GTSNPN, SVGIG (reference sequence). The CDR3 loop spans 12 amino acids. The V gene lost 0 bases and the J gene lost 6 bases, with 6 bases spanning the gap. The CDR3 DNA reads as TGTGCCTGGAGTGTACTTGGCAATGAGCAGTTCTTC. Translation gives CAWSVLGNEQFF.

The chain is built from TRBV2 and TRBJ1-5, with D unresolved. CDR3 length: 14 residues. With 5 bases removed from V and 3 bases from J, the gap between germline ends came to 11 bases. Germline V gene sequence: CDR1 SNHLY, CDR2 FYNNEI. The CDR3 nucleotides are TGTGCCAGCAGTCTAAATCAGGTCAATCAGCCCCAGCATTTT. Translation: CASSLNQVNQPQHF.

This clone has just a few counts. V and J are TRBV7-2 and TRBJ1-5; no clear D. CDR3 length equals 14 residues. Deletions cut 2 bases from V and 2 bases from J, with 7 bases between. Germline V lookup: CDR1 SGHTA, CDR2 FQGNSA. The CDR3 reads CASSLSPGNQPQHF. The DNA for the CDR3 is TGTGCCAGCAGCTTAAGTCCAGGCAATCAGCCCCAGCATTTT.

V and J are TRBV19 and TRBJ1-4; D remains ambiguous. The CDR3 sequence is 12 residues long. V lost 10 bases and J lost 7, with 13 bases in between. Per germline, CDR1 LNHDA and CDR2 SQIVND (reference sequence). CDR3 coding DNA: TGTGCCACAACCGAGGGAGGTGAAAAACTGTTTTTT. Amino acid sequence: CATTEGGEKLFF.

DNA of the CDR3: TGTGCCAGCAGTTACGACAGAACCAATCAGCCCCAGCATTTT. Amino acids: CASSYDRTNQPQHF. The V and J genes are TRBV6-5 and TRBJ1-5, with D tentatively TRBD1 (5 bases). V lost 2 bases and J lost 3, with 8 bases in between. Germline CDR1 reads MNHEY; CDR2 reads SVGAGI. This CDR3 is built from 14 residues.

The chain recombines TRBV18 with TRBJ1-1; possible D gene TRBD1, 5 bases. Per germline, CDR1 KGHSH and CDR2 LQKENI. The V end lost 2 bases, the J end lost 6 bases, and 10 bases lay between the germline ends. The CDR3 length is 13 residues. The CDR3 protein is CASSPVGRAEAFF. For the CDR3, the DNA is TGTGCCAGCTCACCAGTGGGCAGGGCTGAAGCTTTCTTT.

This clone was observed a handful of times. V gene TRBV7-8 combines with J gene TRBJ1-1, with TRBD1 as a possible D gene (5 bases). The V gene's germline CDR1 is SGHVS and CDR2 FQNEAQ. The CDR3 length is 13 residues. The V gene lost 2 bases and the J gene lost 6 bases, with 10 bases spanning the gap. CDR3 in amino acids: CASSLRTSPEAFF. In DNA, the CDR3 is TGTGCCAGCAGCTTACGGACATCCCCTGAAGCTTTCTTT.

The chain joins TRBV7-9 to TRBJ2-7; maybe TRBD2 (6 bases). V lost 5 bases to trimming and J lost 2 bases, with 13 bases between them. Germline CDR1 SEHNR, CDR2 FQNEAQ (reference sequence). There are 14 residues in the CDR3. The CDR3 is CASSSGGIPYEQYF. CDR3 sequence (DNA): TGTGCCAGCAGCAGTGGGGGGATCCCCTACGAGCAGTACTTC.

The rearrangement joins TRBV6-4 to TRBJ1-1; D is ambiguous. Trimming left V 0 bases short and J 7 bases short, with 9 bases between. The CDR3 runs to 13 residues. CDR1 is MRHNA, CDR2 SNTAGT, per germline. CDR3 coding DNA: TGTGCCAGCAGTGACTCGGAGGCCGGTGAAGCTTTCTTT. It yields the protein CASSDSEAGEAFF.

This clone was picked up a small number of times. The genes are TRBV4-2 and TRBJ1-5; D unresolved. The CDR3 consists of 13 residues. Germline V gene sequence: CDR1 LGHNA, CDR2 YNFKEQ. The V and J ends lost 4 bases and 3 bases respectively, with 7 bases between them. For the CDR3, the DNA is TGTGCCAGCAGCCCGGGAAACAATCAGCCCCAGCATTTT. Translation gives CASSPGNNQPQHF.

V usage is TRBV5-4 and J usage is TRBJ2-1, with a weak D call TRBD2 (7 bases). This CDR3 comprises 15 residues. V was trimmed by 7 bases and J by 5 bases, leaving 19 bases between them. CDR1 and CDR2 (germline): SGHNT, YYREEE (reference sequence). The CDR3 DNA sequence: TGTGCCAGCTCTCCCGTGGGGGGGCGCGACAATGAGCAGTTCTTC. As protein: CASSPVGGRDNEQFF.

This clone was detected a few times. Compared with germline, one end of the junction differs, possibly owing to a read error. This chain uses TRBV12-5 with TRBJ2-3; D is unclear. CDR1 LGHNT and CDR2 FRNRAP come from the germline V gene. The CDR3 sequence is 11 residues long. The CDR3 is CASGKEHPPLF. CDR3 coding DNA: TGTGCTAGTGGGAAGGAGCACCCCCCGCTTTTT.

The chain has TRBV7-9 and TRBJ1-1; no reliable D call. The CDR3 consists of 13 residues. Germline V gene sequence: CDR1 SEHNR, CDR2 FQNEAQ (reference sequence). With 2 bases removed from V and 1 base from J, the gap between germline ends came to 5 bases. The CDR3 sequence is CASSLQENTEAFF. In DNA, the CDR3 is TGTGCCAGCAGCTTACAGGAGAACACTGAAGCTTTCTTT.

The rearrangement joins TRBV6-1 to TRBJ1-2; 7 nucleotides align to TRBD1. The CDR3 contains 16 residues. The germline V gene encodes CDR1 MNHNS and CDR2 SASEGT. After removal of 1 base from V and 7 bases from J, the junction contained 12 bases not matched to a gene. The CDR3 here is CASSEDSLGQILGYTF. Written as DNA, the CDR3 is TGTGCCAGCAGTGAAGACTCTTTGGGACAGATCCTTGGCTACACCTTC.

The chain joins TRBV6-1 to TRBJ2-6; 8 bases align to TRBD1. The J segment lost 0 bases and the V segment lost 10 bases, leaving 5 bases of the junction unmatched. Germline CDR1 MNHNS, CDR2 SASEGT. CDR3 size: 15 residues. The CDR3 bases are TGTGCCATCCAGGGGGCGAGCTCTGGGGCCAACGTCCTGACTTTC. The encoded protein is CAIQGASSGANVLTF.

The V call is TRBV30, the J call TRBJ2-1, with D tentatively TRBD2 (6 bases). V was shortened by 5 bases and J by 5 bases, with 28 bases between the two germline ends. The germline CDR1 and CDR2 sequences are GTSNPN and SVGIG (reference sequence). This CDR3 spans 18 amino acids. CDR3 nucleotides: TGTGCCTGGGGACGGTTTGGGGTGGAGGGAGCTAATAACAATGAGCAGTTCTTC. This sequence encodes CAWGRFGVEGANNNEQFF.

This rearrangement joins TRBV9 to TRBJ2-7, with 8 bases aligning to TRBD2. CDR1 and CDR2 (germline): SGDLS, YYNGEE. The trim removed 3 bases at V and 4 bases at J, leaving 12 bases unmatched. This CDR3 has 16 residues. The CDR3 sequence: CASSAEGRGARYEQYF. DNA for the CDR3: TGTGCCAGCAGCGCTGAGGGGCGGGGGGCCCGGTACGAGCAGTACTTC.